This T cell receptor (beta chain) was recovered during a study of regulatory T cells in long-lasting Graves disease (dated by TCRdb to the early 2020s). About the study as a whole: Patients with newly diagnosed Graves' disease had been on antithyroid drugs for under 3 months. Peripheral blood TCR sequencing and RNA sequencing compared persistent Graves' disease patients with newly diagnosed Graves' disease patients. The study was conducted in China and was registered as a clinical trial. A total of roughly 33 samples underwent TCR sequencing: about 13 from persistent and about 20 from newly diagnosed Graves' disease patients. Broad study findings and their caveats: TRBV28, TRBJ1-2 and TRBJ2-5 were preferentially used in persistent disease, while TRBV20-1 and TRBJ2-1 were favored in newly diagnosed disease. Persistent Graves' disease patients showed lower TCR Shannon entropy and fewer highly expanded clones than newly diagnosed patients, suggesting clonal expansion. Only peripheral blood was studied, because thyroid tissue, the primary lesion, was inaccessible. More public clonotypes were shared among persistent patients (under 3,000) than among newly diagnosed patients (roughly 1,000). The authors acknowledged the small sample size as a limitation that may reduce accuracy. Sequencing and analysis were limited to the TCR beta chain.

As for this clonotype: The antigen this receptor binds is unknown. Within one base of it there is no much larger clone, and no base qualities were kept.

The library came from multiplex PCR. Reads for this sample came from an Illumina HiSeq 4000. TCR beta libraries were built with iRepertoire HTBI primers and Arm-PCR amplification of CDR3 regions. PCR products were gel purified before sequencing. The original methods were these. Gene usage analysis of CDR3 amino acid clonotypes used the approximately 62 TRBV and some 13 TRBJ segments found across samples. COPE and FqMerger were used to merge the filtered high-quality paired reads into contigs. BLAST was used to align contigs to the IMGT TRBV, TRBD and TRBJ reference genes, and CDR3 was defined following IMGT. Any clonotype with a frequency above 0.1% was classified as a highly expanded clone. Shannon entropy was used to measure repertoire diversity, and the Gini coefficient was used to measure V-J evenness. A clonotype was considered public if more than one individual shared it. TCRdb reworked the public reads: Q25 trimming with fastp, MiXCR clone assembly, productive beta chains retained. All rows with the same CDR3 protein become a single entry with the most common DNA and genes. TCRdb, rather than the study authors, made the V and J calls. Recorded for this sample are roughly 420,000 distinct CDR3 sequences; over 15% of them occurred a single time. The top ten clones comprise roughly 10% of the sample.

The time point label, as the study defines it: newly diagnosed GD, antithyroid drugs for less than 3 months. For both TCR sequencing and RNA sequencing, RNA was extracted from PBMCs using TRIzol. Graves' disease was diagnosed according to American Thyroid Association guidelines. The patients came from an endocrinology department in Xi'an, China. Each patient gave approximately 9.7 milliliters of peripheral blood, collected in an EDTA anticoagulant tube. Ficoll Paque Plus density gradient separation was used to isolate PBMCs, and no further T cell sorting was performed. An Agilent 2100 Bioanalyzer and agarose gel were used to assess RNA quality, and a NanoDrop 2000 was used to measure RNA concentration. Via the germline V gene, CDR1 is SNHLY and CDR2 FYNNEI. Spanning cysteine to phenylalanine, the CDR3 consists of 16 amino acids. CDR3 DNA is the only sequence kept; it has 48 bases, read in frame from the first base. Trimming removed 6 bases from V and 0 bases from J; the gene matches leave 8 bases unexplained.

Another study also made use of these data, one on T cells in Graves' hyperthyroidism and ophthalmopathy. Reported in the second study: Stable Graves' hyperthyroidism was defined as no progression to ophthalmopathy during 18 months of follow-up. The hyperthyroidism patients were between 18 and 65 years old and newly diagnosed, with a disease duration of less than 2 months. The study excluded patients with uncontrolled infections, other autoimmune diseases, pregnancy or lactation. Clinical symptoms, serum thyroxine and TRAb, thyroid ultrasound, and orbital computed tomography formed the basis for the diagnoses. For the first round of RT-PCR on the TCR CDR3, the HTBI primer set was used together with the Qiagen OneStep RT-PCR kit. Most expanded thyroid clonotypes (frequency above 0.001) were also found in blood, which suggests that blood repertoires may mirror thyroid immune responses. Ophthalmopathy was separated from stable hyperthyroidism by a 13 V-J signature model, with approximately 86% sensitivity and roughly 84% specificity obtained in cross-validation and 80%/75% obtained in testing. In validation, the model predicted progression to ophthalmopathy with approximately 71% sensitivity and about 72% specificity, a median of about six months before onset. To identify TCR V-J signatures that set the groups apart, the researchers used a discovery cohort of 90 to 100 patients, made up of roughly 45 with Graves' ophthalmopathy and 57 with stable Graves' hyperthyroidism. Prospective prediction of ophthalmopathy was tested in an independent validation cohort consisting of fewer than 20 hyperthyroidism patients and 15 or so patients who later progressed to ophthalmopathy. For training and testing, the roughly 100 patients in the discovery cohort were randomly divided in a 7:3 ratio. The study also compared thyroid tissue and blood T-cell repertoires from several Graves' hyperthyroidism patients. After sampling, hyperthyroidism patients received methimazole starting at 30 mg daily, and ophthalmopathy patients received high-dose intravenous methylprednisolone. Libraries were constructed in a second round of multiplex PCR, after which size selection and purification were performed. Sequencing of the libraries was done on an Illumina HiSeq2000 using paired-end 100 bp reads. Raw data were processed with SOAPnuke, discarding reads with adapters, uncalled bases, mean Phred below 15, or no exact constant-primer or identifier match. High-quality paired reads were merged using COPE v1.2.5, and each unique nucleotide sequence was defined as a clonotype. Clonotypes were aligned to IMGT TRBV, TRBD and TRBJ reference segments using MiTCR v1.1. Only V-J combinations with frequency above 0.0001, covering 99.2% of repertoires, were analysed. A TCS score was defined as the ratio between F50 (clonal expansion) and ExV (chaos), using BLOSUM62-based TCRdist between CDR3 peptides within each V-J. Welch's t-statistics and random forest reduced roughly 500 V-J features to about 13, which were used in a naive Bayes classifier (R e1071). No statistical method was used to set the sample size in advance, and investigators knew the group allocation. According to the paper, TCR Vbeta CDR3 sequencing was carried out on 135 peripheral blood samples, which came from 40 to 45 ophthalmopathy, around 74 hyperthyroidism and about 17 progressor patients.

Sequences were derived from peripheral blood mononuclear cells (PBMCs), sampled at new diagnosis, from a patient treated with antithyroid drugs. This TCR was sampled from a woman aged 30 to 39 with Graves disease. Donor details come from another sample of the same person, matched by shared clones. The chain is encoded by TRBV2 joined to TRBJ1-3; 7 bases in between match TRBD1. The CDR3 corresponds to CASSDRAGGSGNTIYF. The DNA sequence is as follows: TGTGCCAGCAGCGACAGGGCTGGGGGCTCTGGAAACACCATATATTTT.